This TCR beta chain appears in the sequencing data of a study of cytomegalovirus exposure and HLA in healthy donors. General observations from the study: Several top significant clusters appeared, in a later analysis, to be linked to common viral pathogens. The productive fraction for most TCR beta V segments was about 90% or about 30% in an earlier analysis. An analysis that was carried out later associated 15,000 to 20,000 TCR beta sequences with HLA alleles at 0.05 false discovery rate.

Germline loops: CDR1 SEHNR, CDR2 FQNEAQ (reference sequence). CDR3 length equals 14 residues. The J segment lost 12 bases and the V segment lost 1 base, leaving 8 bases of the junction unmatched. Comments on this clone: Its antigen is still unknown.

The PCR used 60 Vbeta and 13 Jbeta primers. The authors' processing: As a later analysis found, there were 80 million or so unique TCR beta chains, of which 8.5 million to 14 million were shared. TCRdb keeps only in-frame clones here, not all; method: immunoSEQ multiplex PCR. V and J calls and clone size come straight from that table; D and trimming were deduced from the DNA. The table includes fewer than 250,000 clones, about 85% detected once. J is TRBJ2-1 and V is TRBV7-9; 8 bases are shared with TRBD2. This receptor was taken from a boy aged 2 to 10 in good health and CMV-seronegative. Sequencing was performed on PBMCs. As DNA, the CDR3 is TGTGCCAGCAGCTTAGGATTCCCGGGAGGGGGGCAGTTCTTC. Its translation is CASSLGFPGGGQFF.